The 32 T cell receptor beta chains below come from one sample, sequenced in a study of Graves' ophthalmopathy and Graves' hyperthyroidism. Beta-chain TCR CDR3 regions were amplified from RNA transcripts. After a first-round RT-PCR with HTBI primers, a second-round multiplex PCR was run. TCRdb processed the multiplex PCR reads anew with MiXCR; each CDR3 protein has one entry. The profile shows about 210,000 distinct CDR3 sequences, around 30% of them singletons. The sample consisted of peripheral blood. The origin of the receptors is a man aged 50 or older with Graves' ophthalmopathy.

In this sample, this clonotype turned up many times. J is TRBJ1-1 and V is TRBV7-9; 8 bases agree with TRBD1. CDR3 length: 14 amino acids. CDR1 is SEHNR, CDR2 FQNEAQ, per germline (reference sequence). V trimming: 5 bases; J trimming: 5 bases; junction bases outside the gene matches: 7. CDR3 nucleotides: TGTGCCAGCAGCGGACAGGGAAGTCGGACTGAAGCTTTCTTT. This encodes CASSGQGSRTEAFF.

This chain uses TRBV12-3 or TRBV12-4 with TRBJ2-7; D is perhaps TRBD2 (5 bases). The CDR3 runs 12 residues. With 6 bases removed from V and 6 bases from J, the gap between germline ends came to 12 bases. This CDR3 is CASRLGLGEQYF. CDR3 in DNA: TGTGCCAGCAGGCTCGGACTGGGCGAGCAGTACTTC.

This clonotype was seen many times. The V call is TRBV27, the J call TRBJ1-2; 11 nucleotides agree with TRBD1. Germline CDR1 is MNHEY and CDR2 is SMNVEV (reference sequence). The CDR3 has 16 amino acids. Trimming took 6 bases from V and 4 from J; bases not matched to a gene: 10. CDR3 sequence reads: CASRPGQGAVIYGYTF. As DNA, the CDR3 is TGTGCCAGCAGGCCCGGACAGGGGGCGGTAATCTATGGCTACACCTTC.

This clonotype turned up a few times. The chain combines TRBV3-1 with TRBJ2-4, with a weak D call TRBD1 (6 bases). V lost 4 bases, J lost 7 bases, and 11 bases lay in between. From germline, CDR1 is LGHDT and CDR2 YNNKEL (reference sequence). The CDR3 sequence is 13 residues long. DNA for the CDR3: TGTGCCAGCAGCCCCGGACAGATGAACATTCAGTACTTC. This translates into CASSPGQMNIQYF.

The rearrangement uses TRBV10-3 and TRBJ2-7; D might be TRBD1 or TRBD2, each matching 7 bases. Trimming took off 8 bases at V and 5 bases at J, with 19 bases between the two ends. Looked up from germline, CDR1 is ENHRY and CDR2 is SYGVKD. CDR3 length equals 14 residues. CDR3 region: CAIAGGGAVDEQYF. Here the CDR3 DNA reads TGTGCCATCGCAGGGGGGGGCGCGGTCGACGAGCAGTACTTC.

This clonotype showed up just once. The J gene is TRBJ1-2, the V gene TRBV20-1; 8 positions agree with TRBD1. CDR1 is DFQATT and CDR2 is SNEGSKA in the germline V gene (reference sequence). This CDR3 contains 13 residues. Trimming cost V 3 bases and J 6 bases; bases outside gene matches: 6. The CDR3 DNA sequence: TGCAGTGCTAGCAGGGGGCAAGCGGATGGCTACACCTTC. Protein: CSASRGQADGYTF.

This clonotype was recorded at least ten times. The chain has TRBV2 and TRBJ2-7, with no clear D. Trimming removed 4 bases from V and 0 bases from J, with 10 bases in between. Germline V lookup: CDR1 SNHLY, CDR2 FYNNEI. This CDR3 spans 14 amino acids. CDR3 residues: CASSGLVSSYEQYF. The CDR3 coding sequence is TGTGCCAGCAGTGGTCTGGTAAGCTCCTACGAGCAGTACTTC. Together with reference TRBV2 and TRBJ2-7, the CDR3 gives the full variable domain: EPEVTQTPSHQVTQMGQEVILRCVPISNHLYFYWYRQILGQKVEFLVSFYNNEISEKSEIFDDQFSVERPDGSNFTLKIRSTKLEDSAMYFCASSGLVSSYEQYFGPGTRLTVT.

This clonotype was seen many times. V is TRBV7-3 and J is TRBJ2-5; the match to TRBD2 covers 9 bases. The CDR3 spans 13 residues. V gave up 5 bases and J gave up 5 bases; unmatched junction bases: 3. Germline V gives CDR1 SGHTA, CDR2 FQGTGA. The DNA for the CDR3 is TGTGCCAGCAGCCCCAGCGGGGGGGAGACCCAGTACTTC. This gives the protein CASSPSGGETQYF.

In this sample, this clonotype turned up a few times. The CDR3 DNA is TGTGCCAGCAGCTTAGGTCCCCGAGATACGCAGTATTTT. Translated: CASSLGPRDTQYF. The V and J genes are TRBV11-2 and TRBJ2-3; D uncertain. The V gene's germline CDR1 is SGHAT and CDR2 FQNNGV. The CDR3 has 13 amino acids. The ends were cut back, 1 base at V and 5 bases at J, with 7 bases in the middle.

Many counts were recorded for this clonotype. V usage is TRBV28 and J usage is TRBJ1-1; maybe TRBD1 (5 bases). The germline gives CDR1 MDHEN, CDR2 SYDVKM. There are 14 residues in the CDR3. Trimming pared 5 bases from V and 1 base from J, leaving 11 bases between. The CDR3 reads CASSPDRTNTEAFF. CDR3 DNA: TGTGCCAGCAGTCCTGACAGAACGAACACTGAAGCTTTCTTT. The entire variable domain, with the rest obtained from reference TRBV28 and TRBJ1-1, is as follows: DVKVTQSSRYLVKRTGEKVFLECVQDMDHENMFWYRQDPGLGLRLIYFSYDVKMKEKGDIPEGYSVSREKKERFSLILESASTNQTSMYLCASSPDRTNTEAFFGQGTRLTVV.

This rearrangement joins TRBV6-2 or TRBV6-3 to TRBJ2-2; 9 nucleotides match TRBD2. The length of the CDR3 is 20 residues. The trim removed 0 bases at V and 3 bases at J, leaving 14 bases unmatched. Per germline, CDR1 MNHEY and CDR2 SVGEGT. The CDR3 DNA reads TGTGCCAGCAGTTACTCGAGAGCCGGAGGCGGGAGGGCCGACACCGGGGAGCTGTTTTTT. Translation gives CASSYSRAGGGRADTGELFF.

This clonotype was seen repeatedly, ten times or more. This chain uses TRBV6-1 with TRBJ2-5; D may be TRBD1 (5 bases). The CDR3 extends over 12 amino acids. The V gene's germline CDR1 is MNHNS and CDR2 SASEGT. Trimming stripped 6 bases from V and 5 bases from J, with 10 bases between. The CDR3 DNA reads TGTGCCAGCAGCGCAGGGTTGGAGACCCAGTACTTC. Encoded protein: CASSAGLETQYF.

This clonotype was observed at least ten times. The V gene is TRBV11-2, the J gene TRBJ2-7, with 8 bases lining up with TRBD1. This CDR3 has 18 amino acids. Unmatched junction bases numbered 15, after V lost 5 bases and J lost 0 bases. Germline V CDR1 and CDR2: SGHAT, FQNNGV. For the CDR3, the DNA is TGTGCCAGCAGCCTCGAGGACAGGGTAATCCCCTCCTCCTACGAGCAGTACTTC. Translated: CASSLEDRVIPSSYEQYF.

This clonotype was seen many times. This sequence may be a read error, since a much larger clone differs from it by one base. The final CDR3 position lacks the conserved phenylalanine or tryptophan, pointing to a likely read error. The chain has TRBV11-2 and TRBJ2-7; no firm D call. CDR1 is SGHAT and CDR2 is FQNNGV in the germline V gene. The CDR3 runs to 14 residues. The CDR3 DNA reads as TGTGCCAGCAGCTTAGACGGCTACTCCTCCGAGCAGTACCTC. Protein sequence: CASSLDGYSSEQYL.

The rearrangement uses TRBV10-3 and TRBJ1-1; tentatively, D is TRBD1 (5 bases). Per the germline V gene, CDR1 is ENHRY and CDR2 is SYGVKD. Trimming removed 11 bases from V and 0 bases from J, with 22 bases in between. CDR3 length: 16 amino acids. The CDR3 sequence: CAVRDRLTVMNTEAFF. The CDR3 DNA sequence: TGTGCCGTCCGGGACCGTCTCACTGTAATGAACACTGAAGCTTTCTTT.

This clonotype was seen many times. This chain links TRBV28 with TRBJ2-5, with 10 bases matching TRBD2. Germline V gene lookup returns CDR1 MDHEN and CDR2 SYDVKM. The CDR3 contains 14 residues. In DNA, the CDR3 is TGTGCTTCGGAAAGCGGGAGGGCGGAGGAGACCCAGTACTTC. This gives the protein CASESGRAEETQYF.

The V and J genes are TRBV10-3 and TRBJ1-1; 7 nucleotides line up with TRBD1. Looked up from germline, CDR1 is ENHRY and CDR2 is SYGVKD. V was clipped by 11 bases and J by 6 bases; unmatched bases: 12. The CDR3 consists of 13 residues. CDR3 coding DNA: TGTGCCTCCGCTCCCGGGACAGACTCTGAAGCTTTCTTT. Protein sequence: CASAPGTDSEAFF.

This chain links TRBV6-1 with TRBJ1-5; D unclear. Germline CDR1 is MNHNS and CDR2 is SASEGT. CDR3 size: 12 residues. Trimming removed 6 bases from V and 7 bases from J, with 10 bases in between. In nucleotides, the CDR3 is TGTGCCAGCAGCTCTACAAGGCAGCCCCAGCATTTT. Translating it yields CASSSTRQPQHF.

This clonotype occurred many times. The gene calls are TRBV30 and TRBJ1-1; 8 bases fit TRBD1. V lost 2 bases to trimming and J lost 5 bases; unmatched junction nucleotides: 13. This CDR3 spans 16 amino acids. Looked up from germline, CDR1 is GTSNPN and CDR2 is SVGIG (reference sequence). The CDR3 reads CAWSLPEHRGRTEAFF. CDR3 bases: TGTGCCTGGAGTCTGCCGGAGCACAGGGGGAGGACTGAAGCTTTCTTT.

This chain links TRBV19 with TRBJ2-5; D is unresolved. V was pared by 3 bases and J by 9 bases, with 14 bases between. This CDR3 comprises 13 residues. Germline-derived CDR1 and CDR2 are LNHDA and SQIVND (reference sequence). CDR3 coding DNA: TGTGCCAGTAGTATGGCCCGCGCCTCCGCCCAGTACTTC. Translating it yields CASSMARASAQYF. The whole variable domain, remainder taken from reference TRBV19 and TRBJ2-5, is DGGITQSPKYLFRKEGQNVTLSCEQNLNHDAMYWYRQDPGQGLRLIYYSQIVNDFQKGDIAEGYSVSREKKESFPLTVTSAQKNPTAFYLCASSMARASAQYFGPGTRLLVL.

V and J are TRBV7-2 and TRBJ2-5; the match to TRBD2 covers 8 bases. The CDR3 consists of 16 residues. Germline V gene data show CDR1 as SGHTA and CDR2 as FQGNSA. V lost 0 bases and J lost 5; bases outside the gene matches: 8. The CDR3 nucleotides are TGTGCCAGCAGCTTAGCAAGGGCGGGAGGAGGGGAGACCCAGTACTTC. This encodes CASSLARAGGGETQYF. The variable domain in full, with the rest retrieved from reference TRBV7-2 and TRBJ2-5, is GAGVSQSPSNKVTEKGKDVELRCDPISGHTALYWYRQSLGQGLEFLIYFQGNSAPDKSGLPSDRFSAERTGGSVSTLTIQRTQQEDSAVYLCASSLARAGGGETQYFGPGTRLLVL.

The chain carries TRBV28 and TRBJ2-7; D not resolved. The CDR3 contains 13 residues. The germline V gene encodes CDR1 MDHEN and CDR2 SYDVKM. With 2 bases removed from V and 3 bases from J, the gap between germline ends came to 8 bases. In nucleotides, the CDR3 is TGTGCCAGCAGTTTAGTACAAGACTACGAGCAGTACTTC. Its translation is CASSLVQDYEQYF.

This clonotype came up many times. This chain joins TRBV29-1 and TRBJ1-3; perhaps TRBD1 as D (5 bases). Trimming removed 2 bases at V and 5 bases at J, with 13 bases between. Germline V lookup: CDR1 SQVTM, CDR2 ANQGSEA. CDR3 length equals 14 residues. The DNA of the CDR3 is TGCAGCGTTGAACCCCCAGGGAAGAGAAACACCATATATTTT. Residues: CSVEPPGKRNTIYF.

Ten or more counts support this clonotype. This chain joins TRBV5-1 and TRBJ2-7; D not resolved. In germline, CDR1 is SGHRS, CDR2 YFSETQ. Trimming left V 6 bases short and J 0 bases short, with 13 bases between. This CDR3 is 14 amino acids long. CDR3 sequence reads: CASKRAPSSYEQYF. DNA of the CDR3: TGCGCCAGCAAACGGGCTCCAAGCTCCTACGAGCAGTACTTC. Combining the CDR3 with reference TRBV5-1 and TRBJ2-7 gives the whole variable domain KAGVTQTPRYLIKTRGQQVTLSCSPISGHRSVSWYQQTPGQGLQFLFEYFSETQRNKGNFPGRFSGRQFSNSRSEMNVSTLELGDSALYLCASKRAPSSYEQYFGPGTRLTVT.

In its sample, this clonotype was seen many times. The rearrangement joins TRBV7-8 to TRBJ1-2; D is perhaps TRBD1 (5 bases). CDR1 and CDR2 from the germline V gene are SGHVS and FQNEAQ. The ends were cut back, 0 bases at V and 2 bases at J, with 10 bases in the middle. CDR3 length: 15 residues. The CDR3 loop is CASSLARDPNYGYTF. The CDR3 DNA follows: TGTGCCAGCAGCTTAGCCCGGGACCCAAACTATGGCTACACCTTC.

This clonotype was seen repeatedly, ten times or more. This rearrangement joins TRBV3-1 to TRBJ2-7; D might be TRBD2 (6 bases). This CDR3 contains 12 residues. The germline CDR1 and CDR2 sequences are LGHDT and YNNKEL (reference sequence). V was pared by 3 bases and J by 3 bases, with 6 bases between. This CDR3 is CASSQGGYEQYF. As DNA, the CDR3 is TGTGCCAGCAGCCAGGGAGGCTACGAGCAGTACTTC.

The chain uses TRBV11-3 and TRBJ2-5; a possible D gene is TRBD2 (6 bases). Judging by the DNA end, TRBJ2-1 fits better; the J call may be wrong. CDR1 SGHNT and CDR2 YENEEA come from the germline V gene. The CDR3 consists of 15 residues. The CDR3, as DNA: TGTGCCAGCAGACTGGTGGGGGGTCAGGGCAATGAGCAGTTCTTC. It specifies CASRLVGGQGNEQFF.

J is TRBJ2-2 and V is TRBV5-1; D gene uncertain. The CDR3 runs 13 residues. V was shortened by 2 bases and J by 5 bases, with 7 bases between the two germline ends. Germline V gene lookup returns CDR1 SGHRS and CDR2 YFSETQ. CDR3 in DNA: TGCGCCAGCAGCTTTTTAGGGACCGGGGAGCTGTTTTTT. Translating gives CASSFLGTGELFF.

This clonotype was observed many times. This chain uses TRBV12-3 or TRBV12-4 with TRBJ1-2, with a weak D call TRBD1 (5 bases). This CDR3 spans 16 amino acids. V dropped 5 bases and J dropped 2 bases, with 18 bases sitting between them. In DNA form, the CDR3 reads TGTGCCAGCAGTCGGTATCTAGAGGGACCGAACTATGGCTACACCTTC. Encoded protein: CASSRYLEGPNYGYTF.

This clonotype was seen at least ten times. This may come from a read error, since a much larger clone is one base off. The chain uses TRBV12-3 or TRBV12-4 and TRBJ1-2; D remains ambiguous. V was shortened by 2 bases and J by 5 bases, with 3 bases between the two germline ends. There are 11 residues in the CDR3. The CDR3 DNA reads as TGTGCCAGCAGTTTACGGTATGGCTACACCTTC. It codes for CASSLRYGYTF.

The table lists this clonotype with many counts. CDR3 residues: CASTSGWSSYEQYF. CDR3 DNA sequence: TGTGCCTCCACTAGCGGGTGGAGCTCCTACGAGCAGTACTTC. The chain has TRBV30 and TRBJ2-7; 9 bases agree with TRBD2. The CDR3 runs 14 residues. J gave up 0 bases and V 7 bases, and 7 bases lay outside the gene matches. Germline loops: CDR1 GTSNPN, CDR2 SVGIG (reference sequence).

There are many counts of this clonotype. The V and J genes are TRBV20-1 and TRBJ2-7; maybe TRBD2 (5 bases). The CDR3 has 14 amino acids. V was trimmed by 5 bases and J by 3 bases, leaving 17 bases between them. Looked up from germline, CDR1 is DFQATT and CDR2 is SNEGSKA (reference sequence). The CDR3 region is CSAPGGGLIYEQYF. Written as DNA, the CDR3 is TGCAGTGCTCCTGGCGGAGGTCTGATCTACGAGCAGTACTTC.